The 10 T cell receptor beta chains below were found in one sample sequenced in a study of glioma-infiltrating T cells after dendritic cell vaccination. TCRdb's table, derived via immunoSEQ multiplex PCR, lists solely in-frame clones and lacks some. This sample carries roughly 83,000 clones, approximately 90% of them seen once, and the ten largest clones take 15% to 19%. Sequenced material: blood, taken before dendritic cell vaccination. All receptors derive from a human donor with glioblastoma.

The chain couples TRBV5-1 to TRBJ1-2; the match to TRBD1 covers 9 bases. With V trimmed by 1 base and J by 3 bases, 7 bases remained unmatched. The CDR3 totals 16 residues. Germline CDR1 and CDR2: SGHRS and YFSETQ. The CDR3 DNA reads as TGCGCCAGCAGCTTGCCCTCGGGACAGGGCCACTATGGCTACACCTTC. Translating it yields CASSLPSGQGHYGYTF.

The CDR3 DNA reads as TGTGCCAGAAATCTGGGACTCCCCTACAATGAGCAGTTCTTC. Translating gives CARNLGLPYNEQFF. The chain uses TRBV6-5 and TRBJ2-1; D is perhaps TRBD2 (6 bases). Looked up from germline, CDR1 is MNHEY and CDR2 is SVGAGI. Trimming took off 9 bases at V and 2 bases at J, with 14 bases between the two ends. This CDR3 has 14 residues.

This chain uses TRBV10-3 with TRBJ2-5; 12 nucleotides line up with TRBD2. Germline values: CDR1 ENHRY, CDR2 SYGVKD. The CDR3 spans 16 residues. Trimming at V came to 3 bases and at J to 2 bases, leaving 4 bases not matched to a gene. The CDR3 DNA follows: TGTGCCATCAGTGAAAGAACTAGCGGGAGGCAAGAGACCCAGTACTTC. Its translation: CAISERTSGRQETQYF.

This clone was counted only a few times. This sequence joins TRBV7-2 and TRBJ2-6, with 10 positions matching TRBD1. CDR1 and CDR2 (germline): SGHTA, FQGNSA. The CDR3 covers 17 residues. Trimming removed 7 bases from V and 4 bases from J; junction bases left unmatched: 10. CDR3 nucleotides: TGTGCCAGCACCTCGACAGGGGGCTCTTCCGGGGCCAACGTCCTGACTTTC. It yields the protein CASTSTGGSSGANVLTF.

The CDR3: CASSLRGGETQYF. CDR3 DNA: TGTGCCAGCAGCTTAAGGGGCGGAGAGACCCAGTACTTC. The rearrangement links TRBV7-9 to TRBJ2-5; possibly TRBD1 for D (5 bases). Per germline, CDR1 SEHNR and CDR2 FQNEAQ (reference sequence). The V gene lost 2 bases and the J gene lost 4 bases, with 8 bases spanning the gap. CDR3 length: 13 residues.

This rearrangement joins TRBV7-3 to TRBJ2-3; D is perhaps TRBD1 (6 bases). Per the germline V gene, CDR1 is SGHTA and CDR2 is FQGTGA. The CDR3 is 15 residues long. The V gene lost 3 bases and the J gene lost 9 bases, with 19 bases spanning the gap. The chain's CDR3 is CASSFHRAPNETQYF. The CDR3 DNA reads TGTGCCAGCAGCTTCCACAGGGCCCCGAACGAAACGCAGTATTTT.

The V and J genes are TRBV15 and TRBJ1-4; TRBD1 aligns across 7 bases. Germline V gene data show CDR1 as LNHNV and CDR2 as YYDKDF (reference sequence). After removal of 1 base from V and 1 base from J, the junction contained 6 bases not matched to a gene. CDR3 length equals 17 residues. The CDR3 nucleotides read TGTGCCACCAGCAGAGGTGCAGGGGGACAAACTAATGAAAAACTGTTTTTT. Translation: CATSRGAGGQTNEKLFF.

The J gene is TRBJ2-3, the V gene TRBV9; D might be TRBD2 (5 bases). The CDR3 loop spans 17 amino acids. Germline V gene lookup returns CDR1 SGDLS and CDR2 YYNGEE. Trimming pared 4 bases from V and 3 bases from J, leaving 21 bases between. DNA of the CDR3: TGTGCCAGCAGCCCCCGGGGTCTAGAGCTCGAAACAGATACGCAGTATTTT. This codes for CASSPRGLELETDTQYF. Full variable domain (rest looked up from reference TRBV9 and TRBJ2-3): DSGVTQTPKHLITATGQRVTLRCSPRSGDLSVYWYQQSLDQGLQFLIQYYNGEERAKGNILERFSAQQFPDLHSELNLSSLELGDSALYFCASSPRGLELETDTQYFGPGTRLTVL.

The CDR3 DNA reads TGTGCCAGCAGAAATAGCGCGACGCAGTATTTT. Its protein is CASRNSATQYF. This chain joins TRBV7-8 and TRBJ2-3; D perhaps matches TRBD2 (5 bases). CDR1 is SGHVS and CDR2 is FQNEAQ in the germline V gene. This CDR3 contains 11 residues. Trimming left V 6 bases short and J 9 bases short, with 10 bases between.

V usage is TRBV5-6 and J usage is TRBJ1-4, with a weak D call TRBD1 (5 bases). The V gene's germline CDR1 is SGHDT and CDR2 YYEEEE. V shed 2 bases and J shed 0 bases, with 8 bases lying between them. CDR3 length equals 15 residues. CDR3 DNA sequence: TGTGCCAGCAGCTTTGGGACTGCAACTAATGAAAAACTGTTTTTT. This sequence encodes CASSFGTATNEKLFF.